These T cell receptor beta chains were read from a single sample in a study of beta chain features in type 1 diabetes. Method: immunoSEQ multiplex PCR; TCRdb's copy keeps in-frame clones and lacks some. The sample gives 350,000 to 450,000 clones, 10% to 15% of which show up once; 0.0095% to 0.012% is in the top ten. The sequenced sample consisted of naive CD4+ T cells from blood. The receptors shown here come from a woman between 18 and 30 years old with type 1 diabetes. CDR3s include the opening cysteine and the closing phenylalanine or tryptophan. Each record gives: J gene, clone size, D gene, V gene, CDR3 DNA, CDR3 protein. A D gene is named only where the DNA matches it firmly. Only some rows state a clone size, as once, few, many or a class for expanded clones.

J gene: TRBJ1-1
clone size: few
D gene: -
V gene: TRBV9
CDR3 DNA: TGTGCCAGCAGCGTACGTAAGGGGAGGGCTGAAGCTTTCTTT
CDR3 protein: CASSVRKGRAEAFF

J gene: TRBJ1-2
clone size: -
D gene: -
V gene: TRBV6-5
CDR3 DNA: TGTGCCACCAGAGGAACTGAGACGGGGGGCTACACCTTC
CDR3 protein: CATRGTETGGYTF

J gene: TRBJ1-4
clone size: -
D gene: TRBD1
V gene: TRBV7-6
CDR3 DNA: TGTGCCAGCAGCCAGAGACAGGGTGGGGACGAACTGTTTTTT
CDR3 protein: CASSQRQGGDELFF

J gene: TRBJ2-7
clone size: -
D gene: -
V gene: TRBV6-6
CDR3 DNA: TGTGCCAGCAGTTACTCGCGGCCTCCCTACGAGCAGTACTTC
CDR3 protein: CASSYSRPPYEQYF

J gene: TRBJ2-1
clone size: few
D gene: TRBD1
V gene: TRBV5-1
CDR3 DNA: TGCGCCAGCGAAACAGGGGAAGCGTATTACAATGAGCAGTTCTTC
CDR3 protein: CASETGEAYYNEQFF

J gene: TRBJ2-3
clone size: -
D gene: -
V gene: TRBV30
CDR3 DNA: TGTGCCTGGAGTGATACTAGCCGTTTCGCAGATACGCAGTATTTT
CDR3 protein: CAWSDTSRFADTQYF

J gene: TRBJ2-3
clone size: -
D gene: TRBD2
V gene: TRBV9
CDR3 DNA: TGTGCCAGCAGCGTCCTAGCGGGGTTTGCAGATACGCAGTATTTT
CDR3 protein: CASSVLAGFADTQYF

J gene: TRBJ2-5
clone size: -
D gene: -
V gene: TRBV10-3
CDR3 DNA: TGTGCCATCAGTGAGTTAGCCCAAGGCGGTGGAGAGACCCAGTACTTC
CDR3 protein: CAISELAQGGGETQYF

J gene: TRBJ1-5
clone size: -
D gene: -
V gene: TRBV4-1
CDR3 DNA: TGCGCCAGCAGCCGGACGGGGGGACAGCCCCAGCATTTT
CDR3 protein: CASSRTGGQPQHF

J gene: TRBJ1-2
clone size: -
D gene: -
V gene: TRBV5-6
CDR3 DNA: TGTGCCAGCAGCTTGGGACAGGGCTACACCTTC
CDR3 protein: CASSLGQGYTF

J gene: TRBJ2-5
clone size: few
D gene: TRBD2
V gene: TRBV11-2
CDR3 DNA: TGTGCCAGCAGCTTAAGGCTAGCGGGGGAGATGGCCCAGTACTTC
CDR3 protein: CASSLRLAGEMAQYF

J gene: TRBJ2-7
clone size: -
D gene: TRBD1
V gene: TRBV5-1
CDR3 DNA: TGCGCCAGCAGCTCGCAGGGACAGGCCTACGAGCAGTACTTC
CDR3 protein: CASSSQGQAYEQYF

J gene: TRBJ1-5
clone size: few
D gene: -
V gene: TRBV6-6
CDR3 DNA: TGTGCCAGCAAGGGGAATGGCAATCAGCCCCAGCATTTT
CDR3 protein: CASKGNGNQPQHF

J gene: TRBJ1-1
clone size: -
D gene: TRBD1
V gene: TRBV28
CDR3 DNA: TGTGCCAGCAGTTACCCGATACAGGGGGCTGAAGCTTTCTTT
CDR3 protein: CASSYPIQGAEAFF

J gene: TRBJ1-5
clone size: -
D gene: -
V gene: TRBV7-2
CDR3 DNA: TGTGCCAGCAGCTTAGTCGCGGATCAGCCCCAGCATTTT
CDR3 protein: CASSLVADQPQHF

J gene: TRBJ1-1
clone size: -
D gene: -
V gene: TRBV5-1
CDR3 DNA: TGCGCCAGCAGCCCCGGGGAGGGACCCTCCTTTAGCACTGAAGCTTTCTTT
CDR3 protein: CASSPGEGPSFSTEAFF

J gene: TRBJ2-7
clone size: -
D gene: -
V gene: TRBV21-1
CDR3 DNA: TGTGCCAGCAGCAAGTATACAGGGGGCTCCTACGAGCAGTACTTC
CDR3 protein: CASSKYTGGSYEQYF

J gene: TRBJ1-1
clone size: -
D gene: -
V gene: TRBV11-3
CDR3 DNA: TGTGCCAGCAGCTTATACACAAACACTGAAGCTTTCTTT
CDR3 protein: CASSLYTNTEAFF

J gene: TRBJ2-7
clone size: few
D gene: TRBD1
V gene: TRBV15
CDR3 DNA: TGTGCCACCAGCAGCACCTTGATAGGGGACAGCACCTACGAGCAGTACTTC
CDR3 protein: CATSSTLIGDSTYEQYF

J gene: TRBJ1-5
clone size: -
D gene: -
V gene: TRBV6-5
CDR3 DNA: TGTGCCAGCAGTTACTCCCAGGGCCTCAATCAGCCCCAGCATTTT
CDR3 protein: CASSYSQGLNQPQHF

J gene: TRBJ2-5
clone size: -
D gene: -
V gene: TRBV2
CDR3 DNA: TGTGCCACCAAACAAGAGACCCAGTACTTC
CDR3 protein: CATKQETQYF

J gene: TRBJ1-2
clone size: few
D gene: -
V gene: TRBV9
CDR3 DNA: TGTGCCAGCAGCGCCAGGGCGGGAGAAGACTATGGCTACACCTTC
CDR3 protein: CASSARAGEDYGYTF

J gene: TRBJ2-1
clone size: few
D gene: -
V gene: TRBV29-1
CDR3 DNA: TGCAGCGCCTCGGACTGGCAGTCCTACAATGAGCAGTTCTTC
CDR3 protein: CSASDWQSYNEQFF

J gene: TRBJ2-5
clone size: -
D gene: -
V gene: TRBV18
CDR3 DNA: TGTGCCAGCTCACTGCAGGGGCCAGAGACCCAGTACTTC
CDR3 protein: CASSLQGPETQYF

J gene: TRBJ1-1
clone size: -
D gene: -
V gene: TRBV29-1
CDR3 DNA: TGCAGCGTGCGGGGCAGGATGAACACTGAAGCTTTCTTT
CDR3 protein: CSVRGRMNTEAFF

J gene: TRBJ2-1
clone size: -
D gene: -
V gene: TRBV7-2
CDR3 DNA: TGTGCCAGCAGCTTAGCTCCTAGCTCCTACAATGAGCAGTTCTTC
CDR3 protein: CASSLAPSSYNEQFF

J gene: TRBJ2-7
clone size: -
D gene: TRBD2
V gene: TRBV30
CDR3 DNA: TGTGCCTGGAGTGGTATCTCCCCTCAGGGTAGCGGGGGTAGTAGCTCCTACGAGCAGTACTTC
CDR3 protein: CAWSGISPQGSGGSSSYEQYF

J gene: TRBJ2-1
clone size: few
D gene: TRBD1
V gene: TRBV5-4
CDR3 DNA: TGTGCCAGCAGCTTGGGACAGGGGTTTAACAATGAGCAGTTCTTC
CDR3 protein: CASSLGQGFNNEQFF

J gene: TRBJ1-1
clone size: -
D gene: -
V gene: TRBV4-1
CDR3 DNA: TGCGCCAGCAGCCAAAGTGGGACACGGAAATGGGCGGACACTGAAGCTTTCTTT
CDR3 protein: CASSQSGTRKWADTEAFF

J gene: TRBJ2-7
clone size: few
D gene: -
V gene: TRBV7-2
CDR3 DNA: TGTGCCAGCACCCATGGGGCCACCTACGAGCAGTACTTC
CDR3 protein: CASTHGATYEQYF

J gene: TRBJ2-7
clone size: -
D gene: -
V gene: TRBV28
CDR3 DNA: TGTGCCAGCATCGATGGGGGAGGACACGAGCAGTACTTC
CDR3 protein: CASIDGGGHEQYF

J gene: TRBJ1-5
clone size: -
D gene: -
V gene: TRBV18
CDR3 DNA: TGTGCCAGCTCCCGGGGGGGGCCGGACAATCAGCCCCAGCATTTT
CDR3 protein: CASSRGGPDNQPQHF

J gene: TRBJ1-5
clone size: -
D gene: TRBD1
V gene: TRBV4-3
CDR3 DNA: TGCGCCAGCAGCCAAGGGACAGGGGGCTACAATCAGCCCCAGCATTTT
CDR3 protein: CASSQGTGGYNQPQHF

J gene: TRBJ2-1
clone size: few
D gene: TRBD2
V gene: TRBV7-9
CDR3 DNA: TGTGCCAGCAGCCCCACCGGGGGGGCCTACAATGAGCAGTTCTTC
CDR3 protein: CASSPTGGAYNEQFF

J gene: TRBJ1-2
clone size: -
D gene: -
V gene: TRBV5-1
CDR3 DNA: TGCGCCAGCAGCTTGGACAGGGGCTACACCTTC
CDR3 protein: CASSLDRGYTF

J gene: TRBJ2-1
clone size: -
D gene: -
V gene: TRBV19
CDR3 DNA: TGTGCCAGTACCAAACTCAACGGGGATCCCACCTACAATGAGCAGTTCTTC
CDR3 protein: CASTKLNGDPTYNEQFF

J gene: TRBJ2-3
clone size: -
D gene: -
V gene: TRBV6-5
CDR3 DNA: TGTGCCAGCAGCCTCGGAGTACGGACAGATACGCAGTATTTT
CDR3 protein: CASSLGVRTDTQYF